What follows are 26 T cell receptor beta chains derived from one specimen sequenced in a study of cytomegalovirus exposure and HLA in healthy donors. The study ran its PCR with 60 Vbeta and 13 Jbeta primers. TCRdb's copy holds only in-frame clones and misses some; the assay was immunoSEQ multiplex PCR. This table holds 150,000 or so clones, roughly 78% found once. Sequenced material: PBMCs. The receptors derive from a woman aged 35 to 49 in good health and CMV-seronegative.

The chain joins TRBV27 to TRBJ2-1; 12 bases are a match to TRBD2. V gave up 3 bases and J gave up 5 bases; unmatched junction bases: 2. Germline assignment: CDR1 MNHEY and CDR2 SMNVEV (reference sequence). This CDR3 contains 15 residues. The DNA of the CDR3 is TGTGCCAGCAGTTTTCGACTAGCGGGGGACAATGAGCAGTTCTTC. The encoded protein is CASSFRLAGDNEQFF.

This sequence joins TRBV11-2 and TRBJ2-1; TRBD1 matches at 9 bases. The CDR3 is made up of 15 amino acids. CDR1 is SGHAT and CDR2 is FQNNGV in the germline V gene. V lost 4 bases and J lost 3; bases outside the gene matches: 4. The CDR3 loop reads CASSYGTGYYNEQFF. CDR3 DNA: TGTGCCAGCAGCTACGGGACAGGGTACTACAATGAGCAGTTCTTC.

The chain links TRBV29-1 to TRBJ1-2; D is uncertain. V lost 4 bases and J lost 6, with 9 bases in between. The germline CDR1 and CDR2 sequences are SQVTM and ANQGSEA. CDR3 length equals 11 residues. The CDR3 nucleotides are TGCAGCGTTGGCGAATTCCATGGCTACACCTTC. Amino acid sequence: CSVGEFHGYTF.

This clone was seen only a few times. The chain is built from TRBV5-1 and TRBJ1-3; tentative D call: TRBD1 (5 bases). The CDR3 loop spans 15 amino acids. CDR1 and CDR2 from the germline V gene are SGHRS and YFSETQ. V dropped 0 bases and J dropped 4 bases, with 11 bases sitting between them. CDR3 loop: CASSLGAGSGNTIYF. The CDR3 region has the DNA TGCGCCAGCAGCTTGGGAGCAGGGTCAGGAAACACCATATATTTT.

The chain couples TRBV6-5 to TRBJ2-3; perhaps TRBD2 as D (5 bases). Germline lookup yields CDR1 MNHEY and CDR2 SVGAGI. V lost 6 bases and J 6 bases, leaving 16 bases between the germline ends. The CDR3 runs 14 residues. The DNA for the CDR3 is TGTGCCAGCAGGAGACAAGGAGGTGCGGATACGCAGTATTTT. It yields the protein CASRRQGGADTQYF.

The CDR3 nucleotides are TGCGCCAGCAGCCAAGAGGTGGGGGCCGAGACCCAGTACTTC. It is translated as CASSQEVGAETQYF. This chain connects TRBV4-1 to TRBJ2-5, with D perhaps TRBD1 (6 bases). V dropped 0 bases and J dropped 5 bases, with 10 bases sitting between them. This CDR3 is 14 amino acids long. Germline lookup yields CDR1 MGHRA and CDR2 YSYEKL.

The genes are TRBV6-5 and TRBJ2-7, with TRBD1 identical over 8 bases. This CDR3 is 14 amino acids long. Per germline, CDR1 MNHEY and CDR2 SVGAGI. V lost 6 bases, J lost 6 bases, and 10 bases stayed unmatched. For the CDR3, the DNA is TGTGCCAGCAGACCGCGGACAGGGCCGGGCGAGCAGTACTTC. Translating it yields CASRPRTGPGEQYF.

The gene calls are TRBV15 and TRBJ2-5; 7 nucleotides line up with TRBD1. The DNA matches TRBJ2-7 better at its end, which makes the J call doubtful. The germline gives CDR1 LNHNV, CDR2 YYDKDF (reference sequence). The CDR3 covers 14 residues. DNA of the CDR3: TGTGCCACCAGCAGGACAGGGACAGACTACGAGCAGTACTTC. Translation: CATSRTGTDYEQYF.

This CDR3 reads CASSSGGNSPLHF. Written as DNA, the CDR3 is TGTGCCAGCAGTTCGGGGGGTAATTCACCCCTCCACTTT. This chain uses TRBV5-4 with TRBJ1-6; TRBD1 might be the D (5 bases). The CDR3 sequence is 13 residues long. The germline V gene has CDR1 SGHNT and CDR2 YYREEE (reference sequence). The ends were cut back, 5 bases at V and 6 bases at J, with 9 bases in the middle.

The chain links TRBV27 to TRBJ2-3; D is unclear. Between the trimmed V and J ends, which lost 1 base and 0 bases, there was a span of 11 bases. There are 16 residues in the CDR3. CDR1 and CDR2 from the germline V gene are MNHEY and SMNVEV (reference sequence). CDR3 in amino acids: CASSLFPTTSTDTQYF. As DNA, the CDR3 is TGTGCCAGCAGTTTATTCCCGACAACTAGCACAGATACGCAGTATTTT.

This clone appeared a few times. The V call is TRBV21-1, the J call TRBJ1-1; the table names TRBD1, a call not compared with the DNA. TRBV21-1 is designated a pseudogene. This CDR3 is built from 16 residues. This CDR3 reads CASSKVYSPMNTEAFF. CDR3 sequence (DNA): TGTGCCAGCAGCAAAGTTTACAGTCCTATGAACACTGAAGCTTTCTTT.

V is TRBV7-9 and J is TRBJ1-2; 9 nucleotides agree with TRBD1. Trimming removed 4 bases from V and 8 bases from J; junction bases left unmatched: 11. Germline V gene data show CDR1 as SEHNR and CDR2 as FQNEAQ (reference sequence). CDR3 length: 15 residues. Written as DNA, the CDR3 is TGTGCCAGCAGCTCCTCCGGGACAGGGACCTCCGGCTACACCTTC. Amino acids: CASSSSGTGTSGYTF.

V gene TRBV29-1 combines with J gene TRBJ1-4; D might be TRBD1 (5 bases). The germline CDR1 and CDR2 sequences are SQVTM and ANQGSEA. Trimming took 6 bases from V and 8 from J, leaving 13 bases between them. The CDR3 spans 12 residues. In nucleotides, the CDR3 is TGCAGCGTCAGGGTGGAGGGAGAAAAACTGTTTTTT. Translated, it gives CSVRVEGEKLFF.

The chain carries TRBV6-5 and TRBJ1-5; no reliable D call. Deletions cut 4 bases from V and 3 bases from J, with 10 bases between. There are 14 residues in the CDR3. Germline V CDR1 and CDR2: MNHEY, SVGAGI. DNA for the CDR3: TGTGCCAGCAGTTTAGGCAGACACAATCAGCCCCAGCATTTT. Translating gives CASSLGRHNQPQHF.

This clone was picked up a small number of times. The gene calls are TRBV6-6 and TRBJ2-5; maybe TRBD2 (7 bases). This CDR3 region has 15 residues. V lost 3 bases and J 2 bases, leaving 13 bases between the germline ends. CDR1 and CDR2 (germline): MNHNY, SVGAGI (reference sequence). The CDR3 protein is CASSYRRGPQETQYF. In DNA form, the CDR3 reads TGTGCCAGCAGTTATAGGCGGGGGCCACAAGAGACCCAGTACTTC.

The CDR3 DNA is TGTGCCAGTAGTAAGGGACAGGGCCACGAGCAGTACTTC. Protein: CASSKGQGHEQYF. This chain connects TRBV19 to TRBJ2-7, with 9 bases that match TRBD1. CDR1 is LNHDA, CDR2 SQIVND, per germline (reference sequence). J was trimmed by 5 bases and V by 4 bases; bases with no gene match: 3. CDR3 length: 13 residues.

The rearrangement links TRBV6-6 to TRBJ1-2; no firm D call. The germline CDR1 and CDR2 sequences are MNHNY and SVGAGI (reference sequence). V was pared by 0 bases and J by 5 bases, with 7 bases between. CDR3 size: 13 residues. The CDR3 sequence: CASSYSEQYGYTF. As DNA, the CDR3 is TGTGCCAGCAGTTACTCTGAACAGTATGGCTACACCTTC.

The V and J genes are TRBV11-2 and TRBJ2-1; 9 bases map to TRBD2. There are 16 residues in the CDR3. V was clipped by 0 bases and J by 9 bases; unmatched bases: 9. The germline V gene has CDR1 SGHAT and CDR2 FQNNGV. The CDR3 DNA reads TGTGCCAGCAGCTTAGAACGTGGCGGGGGGGCCGTTGAGCAGTTCTTC. Translated, it gives CASSLERGGGAVEQFF.

The V and J genes are TRBV2 and TRBJ2-1; 8 bases map to TRBD2. Germline loops: CDR1 SNHLY, CDR2 FYNNEI. After removal of 0 bases from V and 9 bases from J, the junction contained 7 bases not matched to a gene. The CDR3 totals 15 residues. In nucleotides, the CDR3 is TGTGCCAGCAGTGAAGCTTTGCGGGGGGCGATTGAGCAGTTCTTC. Translation gives CASSEALRGAIEQFF.

This rearrangement joins TRBV4-1 to TRBJ2-1, with D perhaps TRBD2 (5 bases). The CDR3 totals 16 residues. Germline V gene data show CDR1 as MGHRA and CDR2 as YSYEKL. V was cut by 1 base and J by 7 bases, with 17 bases left in between. CDR3 region: CASSQGNFRDRNEQFF. CDR3 DNA: TGCGCCAGCAGCCAAGGAAACTTCCGGGATCGGAATGAGCAGTTCTTC.

The chain carries TRBV6-5 and TRBJ1-2, with D maybe TRBD1 (5 bases). The CDR3 is made up of 15 amino acids. Trimming removed 0 bases from V and 4 bases from J, with 12 bases in between. Germline values: CDR1 MNHEY, CDR2 SVGAGI. CDR3 residues: CASSYSPGTFYGYTF. CDR3 in DNA: TGTGCCAGCAGTTACTCCCCCGGGACTTTCTATGGCTACACCTTC.

This clone came up a few times. The genes are TRBV2 and TRBJ1-2, with D uncertain. Germline loops: CDR1 SNHLY, CDR2 FYNNEI. This CDR3 contains 13 residues. The V end lost 4 bases, the J end lost 2 bases, and 8 bases lay between the germline ends. This chain's CDR3 is CASSVAVNYGYTF. The CDR3 DNA reads TGTGCCAGCAGTGTGGCAGTAAACTATGGCTACACCTTC.

This rearrangement joins TRBV19 to TRBJ2-7, with 11 bases aligning to TRBD1. Trimming removed 4 bases from V and 2 bases from J; junction bases left unmatched: 4. There are 15 residues in the CDR3. The germline V gene encodes CDR1 LNHDA and CDR2 SQIVND (reference sequence). The CDR3 is CASSKGTGGTYEQYF. DNA of the CDR3: TGTGCCAGTAGTAAGGGGACAGGGGGTACCTACGAGCAGTACTTC.

The J gene is TRBJ2-5, the V gene TRBV5-4; 13 bases match TRBD2. This CDR3 is 17 amino acids long. Germline CDR1 SGHNT, CDR2 YYREEE (reference sequence). The V gene end was trimmed by 4 bases and the J gene end by 0 bases; junction bases not matched to a gene: 6. This chain's CDR3 is CASSPSTSGGYQETQYF. The CDR3 nucleotides read TGTGCCAGCAGCCCCTCGACTAGCGGGGGGTACCAAGAGACCCAGTACTTC.

The gene calls are TRBV5-1 and TRBJ2-2, with D uncertain. The germline V and J ends were trimmed by 3 bases and 4 bases, with 13 bases remaining between them. Germline V gives CDR1 SGHRS, CDR2 YFSETQ. This CDR3 is built from 15 residues. CDR3 sequence: CASSWSADPTGELFF. Here the CDR3 DNA reads TGCGCCAGCAGCTGGAGCGCGGATCCCACCGGGGAGCTGTTTTTT.

This clone was recorded only once. The chain links TRBV5-1 to TRBJ1-6, with D perhaps matching TRBD1 (6 bases). CDR3 length: 14 amino acids. Per germline, CDR1 SGHRS and CDR2 YFSETQ. V gave up 4 bases and J gave up 10 bases, with 15 bases separating them. The CDR3 loop is CASSDNSGDSPLHF. Written as DNA, the CDR3 is TGCGCCAGCAGCGACAACTCAGGGGACTCACCCCTCCACTTT. Together with reference TRBV5-1 and TRBJ1-6, the CDR3 gives the full variable domain: KAGVTQTPRYLIKTRGQQVTLSCSPISGHRSVSWYQQTPGQGLQFLFEYFSETQRNKGNFPGRFSGRQFSNSRSEMNVSTLELGDSALYLCASSDNSGDSPLHFGNGTRLTVT.